The 20 T cell receptor beta chains below all came from one sample that was sequenced in a study of beta chain features in type 1 diabetes (dated 2018 in TCRdb). Libraries were constructed by the immunoSEQ multiplex PCR assay. The entire isolated RNA was reverse transcribed using the High Capacity cDNA Reverse Transcription Kit, and thus expressed TCRB transcripts were sequenced. This immuneACCESS table, as held by TCRdb, lists in-frame sequences with V and J called but not all clones. Of the missing ones, under half trace to an unresolved V gene in checked studies; the others have no known cause. The sample profile shows about 260,000 clones; under 70% of them were found once. The ten top clones hold around 0.05% of the sample. Specimen: naive CD4+ T cells from blood. The sample's cell subset or site label, in plain terms: true naive CD4+ T cells. Receptor source: a man under 40 in good health.

The chain uses TRBV10-3 and TRBJ2-7, with 7 bases fitting TRBD2. Germline assignment: CDR1 ENHRY and CDR2 SYGVKD. CDR3 size: 15 residues. The ends lost 6 bases at V and 5 bases at J; junction bases unmatched: 13. The CDR3 coding sequence is TGTGCCATCAGCGCCGGGGAGGGAGTTGGGAACGAGCAGTACTTC. It yields the protein CAISAGEGVGNEQYF.

The gene calls are TRBV29-1 and TRBJ2-7, with D uncertain. Germline V lookup: CDR1 SQVTM, CDR2 ANQGSEA. The CDR3 runs 13 residues. V was trimmed by 4 bases and J by 3 bases, leaving 13 bases between them. The CDR3 is CSVAFSLGYEQYF. In DNA, the CDR3 is TGCAGCGTTGCTTTCAGTCTCGGCTACGAGCAGTACTTC.

In its sample, this clone was seen a few times. As DNA, the CDR3 is TGCAGCGTAGGAGGAGCCCTGGGGGATACGCAGTATTTT. Its protein product is CSVGGALGDTQYF. This sequence joins TRBV29-1 and TRBJ2-3, with D maybe TRBD2 (5 bases). The length of the CDR3 is 13 residues. Germline lookup yields CDR1 SQVTM and CDR2 ANQGSEA. Trimming took off 6 bases at V and 6 bases at J, with 16 bases between the two ends.

The CDR3 sequence is CASSQDAGGYGYTF. In nucleotides, the CDR3 is TGCGCCAGCAGCCAAGATGCAGGGGGCTATGGCTACACCTTC. This chain uses TRBV4-3 with TRBJ1-2, with TRBD1 matching over 7 bases. This CDR3 has 14 amino acids. Trimming removed 0 bases from V and 4 bases from J; junction bases left unmatched: 2. Germline V CDR1 and CDR2: LGHNA, YSLEER.

The rearrangement links TRBV6-5 to TRBJ2-7; either TRBD1 or TRBD2 may fit D (5 bases each). The V end was cut by 6 bases, the J end by 6 bases, with 9 bases between. CDR1 and CDR2 (germline): MNHEY, SVGAGI. The CDR3 spans 11 residues. CDR3 bases: TGTGCCAGCAGGGGACCGGGCGAGCAGTACTTC. This encodes CASRGPGEQYF.

The gene calls are TRBV29-1 and TRBJ1-1; unclear D gene. Trimming cost V 6 bases and J 0 bases, with 8 bases left between them. CDR1 and CDR2 (germline): SQVTM, ANQGSEA. The CDR3 runs to 12 residues. In nucleotides, the CDR3 is TGCAGCGTAGGTTACCTGAACACTGAAGCTTTCTTT. It specifies CSVGYLNTEAFF.

The CDR3 protein is CASSGSRRDSRGSGYTF. The CDR3 DNA sequence: TGTGCCAGCAGCGGATCCAGGAGGGACAGCCGAGGGAGTGGCTACACCTTC. V is TRBV9 and J is TRBJ1-2; 7 nucleotides line up with TRBD1. The germline CDR1 and CDR2 sequences are SGDLS and YYNGEE. Losses at the gene ends were 3 bases for V and 7 bases for J; bases not matched to a gene: 18. The CDR3 runs 17 residues.

The chain recombines TRBV30 with TRBJ2-1; TRBD2 might be the D (5 bases). Germline V CDR1 and CDR2: GTSNPN, SVGIG (reference sequence). The V gene lost 2 bases and the J gene lost 10 bases, with 12 bases spanning the gap. The CDR3 has 12 residues. The CDR3 loop is CAWSPRPSEQFF. CDR3 nucleotides: TGTGCCTGGAGTCCCCGACCTAGCGAGCAGTTCTTC.

V usage is TRBV10-3 and J usage is TRBJ2-7; tentatively, D is TRBD1 (6 bases). The V end lost 6 bases, the J end lost 2 bases, and 14 bases lay between the germline ends. There are 14 residues in the CDR3. CDR1 is ENHRY, CDR2 SYGVKD, per germline. The CDR3 bases are TGTGCCATCAGGGAAGGCAGGGGAACCTACGAGCAGTACTTC. Its translation is CAIREGRGTYEQYF.

V and J are TRBV18 and TRBJ2-7; 12 bases align to TRBD2. Germline V gene data show CDR1 as KGHSH and CDR2 as LQKENI. V lost 6 bases and J lost 5; bases outside the gene matches: 5. This CDR3 region has 14 residues. This CDR3 reads CASSRTSGKDEQYF. The CDR3 DNA sequence: TGTGCCAGCTCCCGGACTAGCGGGAAAGACGAGCAGTACTTC.

This clone has just a few counts. The genes are TRBV29-1 and TRBJ2-2; the D call may be TRBD1 or TRBD2 (5 bases each). Per the germline V gene, CDR1 is SQVTM and CDR2 is ANQGSEA. Trimming cost V 7 bases and J 1 base, with 13 bases left between them. This CDR3 contains 14 residues. This CDR3 is CSATGTVNTGELFF. CDR3 DNA: TGCAGCGCCACCGGGACGGTGAACACCGGGGAGCTGTTTTTT.

The chain recombines TRBV7-9 with TRBJ2-3; TRBD1 agrees at 7 bases. V gave up 0 bases and J gave up 3 bases; unmatched junction bases: 3. Germline CDR1 reads SEHNR; CDR2 reads FQNEAQ (reference sequence). CDR3 size: 15 residues. The CDR3 sequence: CASSLASGQTDTQYF. In DNA, the CDR3 is TGTGCCAGCAGCTTAGCGTCGGGACAGACAGATACGCAGTATTTT.

The sample holds a few counts of this clone. J is TRBJ2-7 and V is TRBV7-9, with D tentatively TRBD2 (5 bases). The CDR3 is made up of 14 amino acids. Trimming stripped 0 bases from V and 5 bases from J, with 11 bases between. From germline, CDR1 is SEHNR and CDR2 FQNEAQ (reference sequence). CDR3 DNA sequence: TGTGCCAGCAGCTTAGCGAGGGCAGGAGACGAGCAGTACTTC. Translating it yields CASSLARAGDEQYF. The entire variable domain, with the rest obtained from reference TRBV7-9 and TRBJ2-7, is as follows: DTGVSQNPRHKITKRGQNVTFRCDPISEHNRLYWYRQTLGQGPEFLTYFQNEAQLEKSRLLSDRFSAERPKGSFSTLEIQRTEQGDSAMYLCASSLARAGDEQYFGPGTRLTVT.

The chain carries TRBV5-1 and TRBJ2-6, with TRBD2 as a possible D gene (5 bases). The V end was cut by 3 bases, the J end by 5 bases, with 12 bases between. Per the germline V gene, CDR1 is SGHRS and CDR2 is YFSETQ. This CDR3 is 15 amino acids long. CDR3 residues: CASSSDRGRANVLTF. In nucleotides, the CDR3 is TGCGCCAGCAGCTCCGACCGAGGGAGGGCCAACGTCCTGACTTTC.

The chain carries TRBV30 and TRBJ2-7; 7 bases fit TRBD1. The CDR3 runs to 13 residues. Germline V gives CDR1 GTSNPN, CDR2 SVGIG (reference sequence). CDR3 amino acids: CVVGAGGSYEQYF. The CDR3 coding sequence is TGTGTCGTCGGTGCAGGGGGATCCTACGAGCAGTACTTC.

The J gene is TRBJ2-7, the V gene TRBV13; weak D call: TRBD2 (6 bases). The V gene lost 3 bases and the J gene lost 5 bases, with 20 bases spanning the gap. The CDR3 consists of 16 residues. CDR1 and CDR2 from the germline V gene are PRHDT and FYEKMQ (reference sequence). CDR3 sequence (DNA): TGTGCCAGCAGCTTTTTTGATTCGGGGGATATCCACGAGCAGTACTTC. Encoded protein: CASSFFDSGDIHEQYF. Full variable domain (rest looked up from reference TRBV13 and TRBJ2-7): AAGVIQSPRHLIKEKRETATLKCYPIPRHDTVYWYQQGPGQDPQFLISFYEKMQSDKGSIPDRFSAQQFSDYHSELNMSSLELGDSALYFCASSFFDSGDIHEQYFGPGTRLTVT.

CDR3 nucleotides: TGTGCCAGCAGCTTAAGTGGAGCAGCGCCAGATACGCAGTATTTT. Amino acid sequence: CASSLSGAAPDTQYF. The genes are TRBV7-2 and TRBJ2-3; D remains ambiguous. V gave up 2 bases and J gave up 4 bases, with 13 bases separating them. Looked up from germline, CDR1 is SGHTA and CDR2 is FQGNSA. The CDR3 runs to 15 residues.

This chain uses TRBV30 with TRBJ1-1, with D uncertain. V was pared by 0 bases and J by 0 bases, with 8 bases between. The CDR3 is 14 amino acids. Germline CDR1 GTSNPN, CDR2 SVGIG (reference sequence). Here the CDR3 reads CAWSVLGMNTEAFF. CDR3 sequence (DNA): TGTGCCTGGAGTGTACTGGGCATGAACACTGAAGCTTTCTTT. The entire variable domain, with the rest obtained from reference TRBV30 and TRBJ1-1, is as follows: SQTIHQWPATLVQPVGSPLSLECTVEGTSNPNLYWYRQAAGRGLQLLFYSVGIGQISSEVPQNLSASRPQDRQFILSSKKLLLSDSGFYLCAWSVLGMNTEAFFGQGTRLTVV.

The chain uses TRBV29-1 and TRBJ2-3; either TRBD1 or TRBD2 may supply D (5 bases each). The germline CDR1 and CDR2 sequences are SQVTM and ANQGSEA. CDR3 length equals 15 residues. V shed 4 bases and J shed 2 bases, with 16 bases lying between them. This CDR3 reads CSVGGTVAVTDTQYF. CDR3 DNA: TGCAGCGTTGGAGGGACCGTGGCAGTCACAGATACGCAGTATTTT.

Worth noting for this clone: Other DNA sequences in the same sample also yield this CDR3. The J gene is TRBJ2-3, the V gene TRBV7-6; a weak D match, TRBD2 (5 bases). The V end was cut by 3 bases, the J end by 1 base, with 5 bases between. The CDR3 consists of 13 residues. Germline lookup yields CDR1 SGHVS and CDR2 FNYEAQ. As DNA, the CDR3 is TGTGCCAGCAGCTTCGGGGGCACAGATACGCAGTATTTT. Its translation is CASSFGGTDTQYF.